These T cell receptor beta chains were read from a single sample in a study of HIV-infected patients and healthy controls. MiXCR, run by TCRdb on the 5' RACE reads, gives a single entry per CDR3 protein. The sample carries about 17,000 distinct CDR3 sequences, around a tenth recorded once. Sequencing was done on a sample of blood. Source of these receptors: an adult in good health. Both conserved end residues are part of each CDR3. A D gene is named only where the DNA matches it firmly. The size field is filled for only some rows; it gives once, few, many or a size class.

>medium-sized|TRBV20-1|TRBJ2-1|TRBD2
TGCAGTGCCCCGCTGCCTAGCGGGAGCTCCTACAATGAGCAGTTCTTC
CSAPLPSGSSYNEQFF
>many|TRBV27|TRBJ2-7|TRBD1
TGTGCCAGCAGTCCTAGTCCCGGGACAGGGTCGAGCTCCTACGAGCAGTACTTC
CASSPSPGTGSSSYEQYF
>many|TRBV4-2|TRBJ2-7|TRBD2
TGTGCCAGCAGCCACCAGCTAGGGACTAGCGATGACTACGAGCAGTACTTC
CASSHQLGTSDDYEQYF
>-|TRBV4-2|TRBJ1-5|-
TGTGCCAGCAGCCAAGAGGGCAGGGCGAGGAGCAATCAGCCCCAGCATTTT
CASSQEGRARSNQPQHF
>few|TRBV19|TRBJ2-1|-
TGTGCCAGTAGTACTGCTTGGGCCTTTCGTGAGCAGTTCTTC
CASSTAWAFREQFF
>many|TRBV5-1|TRBJ2-7|-
TGCGCCAGCATGGGGGAGCAGTACTTC
CASMGEQYF
>many|TRBV4-1|TRBJ2-7|TRBD1
TGCGCCAGCAGCCAAGGGCAGGGGGCAGCCTACGAGCAGTACTTC
CASSQGQGAAYEQYF
>few|TRBV12-3/TRBV12-4|TRBJ2-3|TRBD2
TGTGCCAGCAGTTTTCCGGGGGGGGGCACAGATACGCAGTATTTT
CASSFPGGGTDTQYF
>-|TRBV20-1|TRBJ2-1|TRBD2
TGCAGTGCTAGAGATCCTCTGACTAGCGGGAGTTCCCATGAGCAGTTCTTC
CSARDPLTSGSSHEQFF
>many|TRBV12-3/TRBV12-4|TRBJ2-7|-
TGTGCCAGCAGTTTAGGCGGAGCGGTTGGGGAGCAGTACTTC
CASSLGGAVGEQYF
>many|TRBV14|TRBJ2-1|-
TGTGCCAGCAGCCAACGAGCCTCTTACAATGAGCAGTTCTTC
CASSQRASYNEQFF
>few|TRBV4-1|TRBJ2-7|-
TGCGCCAGCAGCCAACCCGGACGTCTCTACGAGCAGTACTTC
CASSQPGRLYEQYF
>-|TRBV6-5|TRBJ2-2|TRBD2
TGTGCCAGCAGCACTAAAGACAGATTTAGCGGGACCTACCCCCCCGGGGAGCTGTTTTTT
CASSTKDRFSGTYPPGELFF
>medium-sized|TRBV27|TRBJ1-1|TRBD1
TGTGCCAGCAGTCTCAGGGGGCCCACTGAAGCTTTCTTT
CASSLRGPTEAFF
>many|TRBV9|TRBJ1-1|-
TGTGCCAGCAGCGTAGACGAGAACACTGAAGCTTTCTTT
CASSVDENTEAFF
>medium-sized|TRBV28|TRBJ2-5|-
TGTGCCAGCAGTTTAGAGGGACGGATCCAAGAGACCCAGTACTTC
CASSLEGRIQETQYF
>-|TRBV5-6|TRBJ2-1|-
TGTGCCAGCAGCTTAATTGGGGAAAGCTCCTACAATGAGCAGTTCTTC
CASSLIGESSYNEQFF
>-|TRBV6-1|TRBJ2-7|-
TGTGCCAGCAGCCCTACTAGTTCACCGATCTACGAGCAGTACTTC
CASSPTSSPIYEQYF
>many|TRBV28|TRBJ2-5|-
TGTGCCAGCTCTGGGGATCAAGAGACCCAGTACTTC
CASSGDQETQYF
>many|TRBV5-1|TRBJ2-5|-
TGCGCCAGCAGCTACAGGGTTCCCCAAGAGACCCAGTACTTC
CASSYRVPQETQYF
>many|TRBV6-5|TRBJ2-3|TRBD1
TGTGCCAGCAGTTACTCGATAGGGACAGCCCCCAATACGCAGTATTTT
CASSYSIGTAPNTQYF
>many|TRBV6-1|TRBJ2-3|TRBD2
TGTGCCAGCAGTAGACTAGCGGGCACAGATACGCAGTATTTT
CASSRLAGTDTQYF
>many|TRBV20-1|TRBJ2-3|-
TGCAGTGCTAGCGGCTCTAGCGCAGATACGCAGTATTTT
CSASGSSADTQYF
>many|TRBV29-1|TRBJ1-1|-
TGCAGCGCTATCGAAACACCACTGAACACTGAAGCTTTCTTT
CSAIETPLNTEAFF
>once|TRBV10-2|TRBJ2-2|-
TGCGCCACTAGCGCGTACACCGGGGAGCTGTTTTTT
CATSAYTGELFF
>many|TRBV28|TRBJ1-5|-
TGTGCCAGCAGCCCCCCACTAAGCGGTCAGCCCCAGCATTTT
CASSPPLSGQPQHF
>many|TRBV28|TRBJ2-1|-
TGTGCCAGCAGCCCCTCCTGGGAGCGGAGCTCCTACAATGAGCAGTTCTTC
CASSPSWERSSYNEQFF
>-|TRBV20-1|TRBJ2-2|TRBD2
TGCAGTGCTAGAGATCGGGCTAGCGGGAGTTCTCGGACCGGGGAGCTGTTTTTT
CSARDRASGSSRTGELFF
>medium-sized|TRBV20-1|TRBJ1-5|-
TGCAGTGCAAGGGAGGACAGCAATCAGCCCCAGCATTTT
CSAREDSNQPQHF
>many|TRBV6-1|TRBJ1-5|TRBD1
TGTGCCAGCACAGGGGGACCAACATTTAATCAGCCCCAGCATTTT
CASTGGPTFNQPQHF
>many|TRBV6-5|TRBJ1-1|-
TGTGCCAGCAGTTGGGGCCTAAACACTGAAGCTTTCTTT
CASSWGLNTEAFF
>many|TRBV12-3/TRBV12-4|TRBJ2-1|-
TGTGCCAGCACCACCTACAATGAGCAGTTCTTC
CASTTYNEQFF
>medium-sized|TRBV7-2|TRBJ1-5|-
TGTGCCAGCAGCCCAGACGGGCAGCCCCAGCATTTT
CASSPDGQPQHF
>many|TRBV14|TRBJ2-1|-
TGTGCCAGCAGCCAAGGTCCGGTTGAGCAGTTCTTC
CASSQGPVEQFF